Sequencing of this T cell receptor (beta chain) was carried out in a study of blood T cell repertoires in COVID-19. About the study: In each case, the material was cDNA or gDNA derived from T cells, B-cell-depleted T cells, or PBMCs.

All enrollees were roughly 18 to 95 years old and from about 25 US areas. In the authors' workflow: Amplified reference gene primers provided the basis for estimating nucleated cell counts. TCRdb keeps only in-frame clones here, not all; method: immunoSEQ multiplex PCR. From that table come the V and J calls and clone size; the DNA was used to work out D and trimming. Of roughly 370,000 clones listed, about 86% are singletons. The germline CDR1 and CDR2 sequences are MDHEN and SYDVKM. CDR3 length: 11 amino acids. The V segment lost 6 bases and the J segment 8 bases; nucleotides outside the gene matches: 1.

This sequence was found in a woman aged 50 to 60 who had recovered from COVID-19. V is TRBV28 and J is TRBJ1-1, with 9 bases matching TRBD1. The sample consisted of PBMCs or T cells enriched from blood (not recorded which). CDR3 bases: TGTGCCAGCAGGGGGACAGGGGAAGCTTTCTTT. This sequence encodes CASRGTGEAFF. The variable domain in full, with the rest retrieved from reference TRBV28 and TRBJ1-1, is DVKVTQSSRYLVKRTGEKVFLECVQDMDHENMFWYRQDPGLGLRLIYFSYDVKMKEKGDIPEGYSVSREKKERFSLILESASTNQTSMYLCASRGTGEAFFGQGTRLTVV.